The subject of this entry is one TCR beta chain. What it binds is not known. The data were taken from a study of OX40 agonist ivuxolimab in advanced cancers. On the study more broadly: Ivuxolimab, which patients received intravenously every 2 weeks, was dosed at 0.01 to 10 mg/kg. Earlier anti-PD-1, anti-PD-L1 or anti-CTLA-4 therapy was permitted; roughly 37% had received some. A mean age of 60 years, range about 20 to 85, was recorded, and roughly 83% were male.

Whole-study findings and limits: Low normalized T-cell clonal expansion also characterized some of the nonresponders.

Sequenced by immunoSEQ multiplex PCR; TCRdb stores in-frame clones only, minus some. The sample shows some 65,000 clones, roughly nine tenths of them seen only once. Deletions cut 4 bases from V and 6 bases from J, with 18 bases between. The CDR3 consists of 15 residues. Germline assignment: CDR1 SGHRS and CDR2 YFSETQ. J is TRBJ2-3 and V is TRBV5-1, with a possible D match to TRBD2 (5 bases). The sequencing here drew on CD4+ or CD8+ T cells sorted from blood, taken in a trial of the OX40 agonist ivuxolimab. The receptor comes from an adult with an advanced solid tumor such as melanoma, head and neck, liver or kidney cancer. CDR3 nucleotide sequence: TGCGCCAGCAGCGACGGCAGGACTCAGCGGGATACGCAGTATTTT. This translates into CASSDGRTQRDTQYF.